This T cell receptor beta chain was recorded in a study of cytomegalovirus exposure and HLA in healthy donors. The repertoire was sequenced with immunoSEQ multiplex PCR; TCRdb's copy has only in-frame clones and lacks some. This table has approximately 170,000 clones, about 89% appearing once. As concerns this clone: Its antigen is as yet unknown.

This CDR3 has 16 residues. J was trimmed by 3 bases and V by 3 bases; bases with no gene match: 5. Per the germline V gene, CDR1 is SGHDT and CDR2 is YYEEEE. Study-wide results and caveats: The tendency of first-cohort TCR clusters to co-occur in the 90 to 150 validation repertoires emerged from a later analysis.

The sample comprised PBMCs. The chain employs TRBV5-6 and TRBJ2-1; TRBD2 agrees at 11 bases. This TCR came from a woman aged 18-29 years in good health and CMV-seropositive. CDR3 sequence: CASSWTTSGGYNEQFF. CDR3 nucleotides: TGTGCCAGCAGCTGGACAACTAGCGGGGGCTACAATGAGCAGTTCTTC.